The 25 T cell receptor beta chains listed next were all sequenced from one sample in a study of control samples from healthy donors and cancer patients. Profiling relied on immunoSEQ multiplex PCR, and the TCRdb table lists in-frame clones only, not all of them. The data contain tens of thousands of clones, 85% to 90% of them singletons. Sequencing used blood. The receptor set was obtained from a woman aged 55-69 years in good health.

The V call is TRBV2, the J call TRBJ2-7, with 8 bases that match TRBD1. Germline lookup yields CDR1 SNHLY and CDR2 FYNNEI. V lost 5 bases and J lost 3; bases outside the gene matches: 6. The CDR3 extends over 14 amino acids. The CDR3: CASSQRTGSYEQYF. Written as DNA, the CDR3 is TGTGCCAGCAGTCAGAGGACAGGGAGCTACGAGCAGTACTTC.

The chain joins TRBV6-5 to TRBJ1-2; the D gene is possibly TRBD1 (6 bases). This CDR3 spans 15 amino acids. The V gene's germline CDR1 is MNHEY and CDR2 SVGAGI. V lost 5 bases, J lost 5 bases, and 18 bases lay in between. CDR3 in amino acids: CASSNGEGDVYGYTF. CDR3 nucleotides: TGTGCCAGCAGTAACGGCGAGGGGGACGTTTATGGCTACACCTTC.

The chain is built from TRBV28 and TRBJ2-5, with 9 bases aligning to TRBD2. Per the germline V gene, CDR1 is MDHEN and CDR2 is SYDVKM. The V and J ends lost 5 bases and 2 bases, in that order; junction bases with no gene match: 9. This CDR3 contains 16 residues. CDR3 sequence reads: CASSPPRLAGQETQYF. The DNA for the CDR3 is TGTGCCAGCAGTCCCCCCAGGCTAGCGGGGCAAGAGACCCAGTACTTC.

The chain links TRBV5-1 to TRBJ1-1; TRBD1 might be the D (5 bases). The CDR3 runs to 14 residues. V was trimmed by 4 bases and J by 1 base, leaving 11 bases between them. CDR1 and CDR2 from the germline V gene are SGHRS and YFSETQ. The CDR3 DNA is TGCGCCAGCAGCACCGGGGGGACGAACACTGAAGCTTTCTTT. It codes for CASSTGGTNTEAFF.

V is TRBV6-2 or TRBV6-3 and J is TRBJ2-7; maybe TRBD1 (5 bases). The CDR3 covers 14 residues. V lost 0 bases to trimming and J lost 2 bases, with 8 bases between them. CDR1 is MNHEY and CDR2 is SVGEGT in the germline V gene. CDR3 sequence: CASSYSSGTYEQYF. The CDR3 bases are TGTGCCAGCAGTTACTCTTCAGGGACCTACGAGCAGTACTTC.

The V and J genes are TRBV19 and TRBJ2-3; no reliable D call. V was trimmed by 5 bases and J by 2 bases, leaving 5 bases between them. This CDR3 region has 12 residues. The V gene's germline CDR1 is LNHDA and CDR2 SQIVND (reference sequence). CDR3 sequence: CASSPTTDTQYF. In DNA, the CDR3 is TGTGCCAGTAGTCCCACCACAGATACGCAGTATTTT.

This chain connects TRBV5-4 to TRBJ1-2; D remains ambiguous. Germline lookup yields CDR1 SGHNT and CDR2 YYREEE (reference sequence). V was clipped by 1 base and J by 7 bases, with 14 bases between them. The CDR3 sequence is 14 residues long. This chain's CDR3 is CASSLKSPMGGYTF. The CDR3 nucleotides are TGTGCCAGCAGCTTGAAGAGTCCAATGGGTGGCTACACCTTC.

The chain uses TRBV7-9 and TRBJ1-1; D gene ambiguous. Trimming took off 2 bases at V and 0 bases at J, with 7 bases between the two ends. Germline-derived CDR1 and CDR2 are SEHNR and FQNEAQ (reference sequence). This CDR3 is 14 amino acids long. The CDR3 nucleotides read TGTGCCAGCAGCTTAACAGTCATGAACACTGAAGCTTTCTTT. Amino acid sequence: CASSLTVMNTEAFF.

The chain combines TRBV24-1 with TRBJ2-1; no firm D call. This CDR3 has 13 residues. Germline CDR1 KGHDR, CDR2 SFDVKD. Trimming pared 2 bases from V and 6 bases from J, leaving 7 bases between. DNA of the CDR3: TGTGCCACCAGTGATTGGCTCCTCAATGAGCAGTTCTTC. Amino acids: CATSDWLLNEQFF.

The chain carries TRBV18 and TRBJ2-1; D is unresolved. Germline V lookup: CDR1 KGHSH, CDR2 LQKENI. The CDR3 has 16 amino acids. V gave up 4 bases and J gave up 4 bases, with 17 bases separating them. CDR3 bases: TGTGCCAGCTCACACATGAGTACGCCAACATACAATGAGCAGTTCTTC. Protein product: CASSHMSTPTYNEQFF. The complete variable domain, with remaining parts taken from reference TRBV18 and TRBJ2-1, reads NAGVMQNPRHLVRRRGQEARLRCSPMKGHSHVYWYRQLPEEGLKFMVYLQKENIIDESGMPKERFSAEFPKEGPSILRIQQVVRGDSAAYFCASSHMSTPTYNEQFFGPGTRLTVL.

The rearrangement joins TRBV7-3 to TRBJ1-1; D ambiguous. CDR3 length: 14 residues. Trimming pared 5 bases from V and 2 bases from J, leaving 12 bases between. Germline-derived CDR1 and CDR2 are SGHTA and FQGTGA. The CDR3 bases are TGTGCCAGCAGCCCCCGAGGGTCCAACACTGAAGCTTTCTTT. Its protein is CASSPRGSNTEAFF.

This chain joins TRBV7-9 and TRBJ2-1; TRBD2 matches at 8 bases. The CDR3 runs 15 residues. Germline trimming cut 5 bases from V and 6 bases from J; bases unmatched to any gene: 9. Looked up from germline, CDR1 is SEHNR and CDR2 is FQNEAQ (reference sequence). In DNA form, the CDR3 reads TGTGCCAGCAGCCCGGCTCTAGCGGGCCCCAATGAGCAGTTCTTC. Translating gives CASSPALAGPNEQFF. The full variable domain, with the rest looked up from reference TRBV7-9 and TRBJ2-1, is DTGVSQNPRHKITKRGQNVTFRCDPISEHNRLYWYRQTLGQGPEFLTYFQNEAQLEKSRLLSDRFSAERPKGSFSTLEIQRTEQGDSAMYLCASSPALAGPNEQFFGPGTRLTVL.

The J gene is TRBJ1-1, the V gene TRBV28, with TRBD1 matching over 8 bases. This CDR3 is built from 14 residues. CDR1 is MDHEN and CDR2 is SYDVKM in the germline V gene. V shed 6 bases and J 5 bases; nucleotides not matched to a gene: 8. The DNA of the CDR3 is TGTGCCAGCAGCCCCGGGACAGGCCAGACTGAAGCTTTCTTT. Translated, it gives CASSPGTGQTEAFF.

The chain carries TRBV18 and TRBJ1-1; possibly TRBD1 for D (5 bases). The V gene's germline CDR1 is KGHSH and CDR2 LQKENI. Trimming left V 6 bases short and J 8 bases short, with 13 bases between. The CDR3 spans 12 residues. As DNA, the CDR3 is TGTGCCAGCTCCCCGTGGGAGGGGGAAGCTTTCTTT. Protein: CASSPWEGEAFF.

Comment on this clone: Other nucleotide sequences in the sample specify the same CDR3. V is TRBV7-2 and J is TRBJ2-7; D remains ambiguous. Germline CDR1 and CDR2: SGHTA and FQGNSA. Trimming took 2 bases from V and 3 from J, leaving 2 bases between them. The CDR3 is 11 residues long. The CDR3 DNA sequence: TGTGCCAGCAGCTTAAGCTACGAGCAGTACTTC. The encoded protein is CASSLSYEQYF.

In DNA form, the CDR3 reads TGTGCCAGCAGTTACTCGGCGGGGCGCTCCTACGAGCAGTACTTC. Amino acid sequence: CASSYSAGRSYEQYF. This chain links TRBV6-2 or TRBV6-3 with TRBJ2-7; tentatively, D is TRBD2 (6 bases). From germline, CDR1 is MNHEY and CDR2 SVGEGT. The CDR3 runs 15 residues. The V and J ends lost 0 bases and 0 bases respectively, with 9 bases between them.

The chain couples TRBV5-1 to TRBJ2-7; D is undetermined. V was shortened by 0 bases and J by 2 bases, with 12 bases between the two germline ends. Germline CDR1 is SGHRS and CDR2 is YFSETQ. The CDR3 runs 15 residues. As DNA, the CDR3 is TGCGCCAGCAGCTTGGACACCTTGTCCCCCTACGAGCAGTACTTC. Its protein product is CASSLDTLSPYEQYF.

The rearrangement joins TRBV18 to TRBJ2-7; D is perhaps TRBD1 (6 bases). Germline V gene lookup returns CDR1 KGHSH and CDR2 LQKENI. CDR3 length: 14 residues. Between the trimmed V and J ends, which lost 2 bases and 3 bases, there was a span of 11 bases. The CDR3, as DNA: TGTGCCAGCTCACCAGGACAGACAATCTACGAGCAGTACTTC. Translation gives CASSPGQTIYEQYF.

The rearrangement uses TRBV5-1 and TRBJ2-5, with D possibly being TRBD2 (6 bases). Germline values: CDR1 SGHRS, CDR2 YFSETQ. CDR3 length: 13 amino acids. Trimming removed 1 base from V and 5 bases from J, with 9 bases in between. The CDR3 DNA reads as TGCGCCAGCAGCTTGTCGGGGGTGGAGACCCAGTACTTC. This sequence encodes CASSLSGVETQYF.

This chain joins TRBV3-1 (or the pseudogene TRBV3-2) and TRBJ1-1; 11 bases fit TRBD1. V trimming: 4 bases; J trimming: 8 bases; junction bases outside the gene matches: 6. The germline CDR1 and CDR2 sequences are LGHDT and YNNKEL (reference sequence). CDR3 size: 14 residues. CDR3 DNA: TGTGCCAGCAGCCTCCTGGACAGGGGGCGGGAAGCTTTCTTT. This codes for CASSLLDRGREAFF.

This rearrangement joins TRBV7-2 to TRBJ2-3; a possible D gene is TRBD1 (5 bases). Germline V lookup: CDR1 SGHTA, CDR2 FQGNSA. The CDR3 runs to 14 residues. With 2 bases removed from V and 3 bases from J, the gap between germline ends came to 9 bases. The CDR3 DNA follows: TGTGCCAGCAGCTTAAGTTCAGGGACAGATACGCAGTATTTT. Translating it yields CASSLSSGTDTQYF.

The chain uses TRBV2 and TRBJ2-7, with unresolved D. CDR3 length equals 11 residues. V dropped 4 bases and J dropped 3 bases, with 4 bases sitting between them. The V gene's germline CDR1 is SNHLY and CDR2 FYNNEI. CDR3 bases: TGTGCCAGCAGTGCTGGCTACGAGCAGTACTTC. Translated, it gives CASSAGYEQYF.

The chain uses TRBV12-3 or TRBV12-4 and TRBJ2-1; D assignment may be TRBD1 or TRBD2 (5 bases each). The V end lost 2 bases, the J end lost 7 bases, and 6 bases lay between the germline ends. The CDR3 is made up of 12 amino acids. The CDR3 sequence: CASSLWGNEQFF. The CDR3 bases are TGTGCCAGCAGTTTATGGGGGAATGAGCAGTTCTTC.

This clone was counted a single time. The chain is built from TRBV6-9 and TRBJ2-1; 11 bases are shared with TRBD2. CDR1 is MNHGY, CDR2 SVAAGI, per germline. The trim removed 7 bases at V and 5 bases at J, leaving 7 bases unmatched. The CDR3 has 15 amino acids. CDR3 region: CASTCPLAGDNEQFF. The CDR3 DNA reads TGTGCCAGCACCTGCCCACTAGCGGGAGACAATGAGCAGTTCTTC.

This clone was counted a single time. This chain uses TRBV5-4 with TRBJ2-2, with 7 bases lining up with TRBD1. Germline CDR1 SGHNT, CDR2 YYREEE (reference sequence). V was clipped by 5 bases and J by 2 bases; unmatched bases: 6. The CDR3 is made up of 15 amino acids. The CDR3 DNA is TGTGCCAGCAGAGGGGGCGGACCTAACACCGGGGAGCTGTTTTTT. It translates to CASRGGGPNTGELFF.